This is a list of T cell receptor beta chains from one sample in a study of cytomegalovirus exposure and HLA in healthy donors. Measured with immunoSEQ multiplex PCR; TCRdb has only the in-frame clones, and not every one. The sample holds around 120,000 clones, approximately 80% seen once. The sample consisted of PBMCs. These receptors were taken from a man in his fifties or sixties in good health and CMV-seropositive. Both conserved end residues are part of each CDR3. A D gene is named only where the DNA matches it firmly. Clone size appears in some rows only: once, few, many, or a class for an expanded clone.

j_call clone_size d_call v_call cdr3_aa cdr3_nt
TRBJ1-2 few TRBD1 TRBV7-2 CASSSITGGPRRGYTF TGTGCCAGCAGCTCCATCACAGGGGGGCCTCGTCGAGGCTACACCTTC
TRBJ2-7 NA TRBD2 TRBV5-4 CASSLVGTSGSEQYF TGTGCCAGCAGCTTGGTGGGGACTAGCGGGAGCGAGCAGTACTTC
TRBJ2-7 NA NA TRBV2 CASSGQEVSYEQYF TGTGCCAGCAGTGGCCAGGAAGTCTCCTACGAGCAGTACTTC
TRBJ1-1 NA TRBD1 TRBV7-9 CASSDRADTEAFF TGTGCCAGCAGCGACAGGGCGGACACTGAAGCTTTCTTT
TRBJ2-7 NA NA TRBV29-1 CSATRDYEQYF TGCAGCGCCACCCGGGACTACGAGCAGTACTTC
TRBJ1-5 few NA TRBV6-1 CASSEALRQRRGQPQHF TGTGCCAGCAGTGAAGCGCTTCGCCAGAGGCGGGGTCAGCCCCAGCATTTT
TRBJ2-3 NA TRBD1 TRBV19 CASTSGQGTDTQYF TGTGCCAGTACATCGGGACAGGGCACAGATACGCAGTATTTT
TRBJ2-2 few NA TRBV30 CAWSLAGELFF TGTGCCTGGAGTCTTGCCGGGGAGCTGTTTTTT
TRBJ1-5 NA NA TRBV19 CASVDGNWLSGQPQHF TGTGCCTCCGTTGACGGGAACTGGCTGTCTGGCCAGCCCCAGCATTTT
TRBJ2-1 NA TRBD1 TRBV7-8 CASSPWRGGKYNEQFF TGTGCCAGCAGCCCTTGGAGAGGGGGCAAGTACAATGAGCAGTTCTTC
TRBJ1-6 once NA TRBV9 CASSVGETNSPLHF TGTGCCAGCAGCGTAGGGGAGACTAATTCACCCCTCCACTTT
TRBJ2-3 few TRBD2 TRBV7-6 CASSHRTGLGLAGDADTQYF TGTGCCAGCAGCCATCGGACAGGGCTGGGACTAGCGGGAGATGCAGATACGCAGTATTTT
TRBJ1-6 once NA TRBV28 CASSTGGGWSSPLHF TGTGCCAGCAGCACTGGGGGGGGCTGGAGTTCACCCCTCCACTTT
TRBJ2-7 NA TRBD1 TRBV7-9 CASTPGTAYEQYF TGTGCCAGCACCCCCGGGACAGCCTACGAGCAGTACTTC
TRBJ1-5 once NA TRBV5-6 CASSSLQGISNQPQHF TGTGCCAGCAGCTCTCTCCAGGGGATTAGCAATCAGCCCCAGCATTTT
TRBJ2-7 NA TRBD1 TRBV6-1 CASSITGTGYEQYF TGTGCCAGCAGTATAACCGGGACAGGCTACGAGCAGTACTTC
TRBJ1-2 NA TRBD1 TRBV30 CASWTGMSYGYTF TGTGCCTCATGGACAGGGATGAGCTATGGCTACACCTTC
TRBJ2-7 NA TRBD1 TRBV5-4 CASSKGQGTGEQYF TGTGCCAGCAGCAAGGGACAGGGGACTGGCGAGCAGTACTTC
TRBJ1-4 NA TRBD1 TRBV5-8 CASSSQGQGPNEKLFF TGTGCCAGCAGCTCCCAGGGACAGGGCCCTAATGAAAAACTGTTTTTT
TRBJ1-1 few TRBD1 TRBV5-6 CASSPLDRDTEAFF TGTGCCAGCAGCCCCCTTGACAGGGACACTGAAGCTTTCTTT
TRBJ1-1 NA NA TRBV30 CACGPGGYTEAFF TGTGCCTGTGGGCCGGGGGGATACACTGAAGCTTTCTTT
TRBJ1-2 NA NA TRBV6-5 CASSSQGYGYTF TGTGCCAGCAGTTCCCAGGGGTACGGCTACACCTTC
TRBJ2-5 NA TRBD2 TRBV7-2 CASSLDQGGQETQYF TGTGCCAGCAGCTTAGACCAGGGAGGGCAAGAGACCCAGTACTTC
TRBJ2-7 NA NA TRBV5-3 CARSLVSCRVGDEQYF TGTGCCAGAAGCCTGGTAAGTTGCAGGGTAGGAGACGAGCAGTACTTC
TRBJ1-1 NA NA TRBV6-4 CASRLEANTEAFF TGTGCCAGCAGGCTGGAGGCGAACACTGAAGCTTTCTTT
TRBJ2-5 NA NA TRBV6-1 CASTGDPGETQYF TGTGCCAGCACCGGCGACCCCGGGGAGACCCAGTACTTC
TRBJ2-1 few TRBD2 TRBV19 CASSIWASGGARNEQFF TGTGCCAGTAGTATATGGGCTAGCGGGGGGGCAAGAAATGAGCAGTTCTTC
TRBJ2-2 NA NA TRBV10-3 CAISEFGVGGELFF TGTGCCATCAGTGAGTTCGGGGTTGGCGGGGAGCTGTTTTTT
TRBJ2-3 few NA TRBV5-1 CASSPPADTQYF TGCGCCAGCAGCCCCCCCGCAGATACGCAGTATTTT
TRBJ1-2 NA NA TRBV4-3 CASSQVHGNYGYTF TGCGCCAGCAGCCAAGTGCACGGTAACTATGGCTACACCTTC
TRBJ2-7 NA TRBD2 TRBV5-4 CASSLGSGRAVVEQYF TGTGCCAGCAGCTTGGGTAGCGGGAGAGCCGTTGTCGAGCAGTACTTC
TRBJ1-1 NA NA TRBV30 CAWRRLNTEAFF TGTGCCTGGAGAAGACTAAACACTGAAGCTTTCTTT
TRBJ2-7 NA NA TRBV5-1 CASSLANGRRDYEQYF TGCGCCAGCAGCTTGGCCAATGGCAGACGAGACTACGAGCAGTACTTC
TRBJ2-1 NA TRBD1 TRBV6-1 CASSEVGQPPYNEQFF TGTGCCAGCAGTGAGGTGGGACAGCCCCCTTACAATGAGCAGTTCTTC
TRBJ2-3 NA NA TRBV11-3 CASSLGNSVGATDTQYF TGTGCCAGCAGCTTAGGGAACAGTGTAGGGGCCACAGATACGCAGTATTTT
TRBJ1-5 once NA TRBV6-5 CASSFRENQPQHF TGTGCCAGCAGTTTCAGGGAAAATCAGCCCCAGCATTTT
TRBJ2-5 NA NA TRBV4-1 CASSQDAGTREQYF TGCGCCAGCAGCCAAGATGCCGGGACTCGGGAGCAGTACTTC
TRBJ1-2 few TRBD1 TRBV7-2 CASSFGQDRSIYGYTF TGTGCCAGCAGCTTTGGACAGGATCGATCTATCTATGGCTACACCTTC
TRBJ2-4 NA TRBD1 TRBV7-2 CASSSGQKNIQYF TGTGCCAGCAGCTCGGGACAGAAAAACATTCAGTACTTC
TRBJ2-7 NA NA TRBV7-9 CASSFGAGNPYEQYF TGTGCCAGCAGCTTTGGGGCGGGAAACCCTTACGAGCAGTACTTC
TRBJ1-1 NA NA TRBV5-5 CASSTQGNTEAFF TGTGCCAGCAGTACACAGGGGAACACTGAAGCTTTCTTT
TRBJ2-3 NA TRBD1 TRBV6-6 CASSGQGPDTQYF TGTGCCAGCAGTGGACAGGGACCGGATACGCAGTATTTT
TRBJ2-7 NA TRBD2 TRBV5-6 CASSSSGGADYEQYF TGTGCCAGCAGCTCCTCCGGGGGGGCTGACTACGAGCAGTACTTC
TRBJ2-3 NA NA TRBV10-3 CAISDRADTQYF TGTGCCATCAGTGACAGGGCCGATACGCAGTATTTT
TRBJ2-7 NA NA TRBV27 CASKDRPDSYEQYF TGTGCCAGCAAAGACAGGCCAGACTCCTACGAGCAGTACTTC